The sequence of this T cell receptor (beta chain) was determined in a study of shared clonotypes between healthy human individuals. Across the whole study: For every donor, three CD4 naive, three CD4 memory, two CD8 naive and one CD8 memory plates were used.

The study's findings and limits: The donor pool, a small one, limited the genetic and exposure-history diversity represented.

Generated by immunoSEQ multiplex PCR, the TCRdb table keeps only in-frame clones and is missing some. The sample records some 1,400,000 clones, roughly 96% being singletons. The V gene's germline CDR1 is MNHNS and CDR2 SASEGT. V was pared by 4 bases and J by 5 bases, with 10 bases of the junction left unmatched. The CDR3 contains 16 residues. This clone was seen only once. The antigen is undetermined. The chain couples TRBV6-1 to TRBJ2-7, with 11 bases identical to TRBD2. Sequencing was done on a sample of naive CD4+ T cells sorted from blood. Subset: CD45RA+ positively selected. This TCR came from a man between 25 and 39 years old in good health. CDR3 sequence (DNA): TGTGCCAGCAGTGGTCAAACTAGCGGGAGTTTAGACGAGCAGTACTTC. It encodes CASSGQTSGSLDEQYF.